Shown below are 11 T cell receptor beta chains from a single sample sequenced in a study of T cells in Graves' hyperthyroidism and ophthalmopathy. The investigators amplified TCR beta CDR3 regions from RNA transcripts. HTBI primers drove first-round RT-PCR of the TCR CDR3. TCRdb recomputed calls from the multiplex PCR reads with MiXCR, one row per CDR3 protein. Of more than 600,000 distinct CDR3 sequences in the sample, around 15% were seen once. The sequencing input was blood. The receptor source for this set is a man aged 18 to 35 with Graves' hyperthyroidism.

This clonotype was seen at least ten times. This chain uses TRBV7-9 with TRBJ2-7; 10 positions match TRBD2. CDR1 is SEHNR, CDR2 FQNEAQ, per germline (reference sequence). Trimming removed 5 bases from V and 3 bases from J; junction bases left unmatched: 4. The CDR3 contains 14 residues. This CDR3 is CASSGGLALYEQYF. As DNA, the CDR3 is TGTGCCAGCAGCGGGGGACTAGCGCTCTACGAGCAGTACTTC.

This clonotype was observed at least ten times. The V gene is TRBV28, the J gene TRBJ1-1; a possible D gene is TRBD1 (5 bases). V lost 6 bases to trimming and J lost 1 base, with 18 bases between them. CDR3 length: 16 amino acids. The germline V gene has CDR1 MDHEN and CDR2 SYDVKM. CDR3 amino acids: CASSLLSGSGNTEAFF. Written as DNA, the CDR3 is TGTGCCAGCAGCTTACTCTCAGGGTCGGGGAACACTGAAGCTTTCTTT.

This clonotype came up a few times. The chain is built from TRBV28 and TRBJ2-2, with D possibly TRBD2 on 5 matching bases. V was pared by 3 bases and J by 0 bases, with 14 bases between. Germline CDR1 is MDHEN and CDR2 is SYDVKM. The CDR3 is 17 amino acids. CDR3 DNA sequence: TGTGCCAGCAGTTTCCCCACCGCGGGCCCGAACACCGGGGAGCTGTTTTTT. Its protein product is CASSFPTAGPNTGELFF.

This clonotype was seen a handful of times. The chain uses TRBV5-4 and TRBJ2-3; either TRBD1 or TRBD2 may fit D (7 bases each). The germline V and J ends were trimmed by 4 bases and 4 bases, with 19 bases remaining between them. The CDR3 contains 16 residues. Looked up from germline, CDR1 is SGHNT and CDR2 is YYREEE (reference sequence). In DNA form, the CDR3 reads TGTGCCAGCAGCCCGAGGCGCGCAGGGGGGGCAGATACGCAGTATTTT. It encodes CASSPRRAGGADTQYF. Based on the CDR3 plus reference TRBV5-4 and TRBJ2-3, the full variable domain is ETGVTQSPTHLIKTRGQQVTLRCSSQSGHNTVSWYQQALGQGPQFIFQYYREEENGRGNFPPRFSGLQFPNYSSELNVNALELDDSALYLCASSPRRAGGADTQYFGPGTRLTVL.

This clonotype has just a few counts. A much larger clone is a single base away; this may be a read error. The chain joins TRBV4-3 to TRBJ2-3; D may correspond to TRBD1 or TRBD2 (6 bases each). The V end lost 0 bases, the J end lost 3 bases, and 13 bases lay between the germline ends. This CDR3 has 16 residues. The germline CDR1 and CDR2 sequences are LGHNA and YSLEER. The CDR3 region has the DNA TGCGCCAGCAGCCAAGATACGCAGGGGAGGACAGATACGCAGTATTTT. It is translated as CASSQDTQGRTDTQYF.

The CDR3 loop is CASRPPSLVQVGDNEQFF. The CDR3, as DNA: TGTGCCAGCAGGCCCCCCTCGTTGGTACAGGTGGGGGACAATGAGCAGTTCTTC. The chain employs TRBV12-3 or TRBV12-4 and TRBJ2-1, with D perhaps assigned TRBD1 or TRBD2 (5 bases each). The CDR3 totals 18 residues. V was clipped by 6 bases and J by 5 bases, with 26 bases between them.

This clonotype has at least ten counts. The chain joins TRBV11-3 to TRBJ2-2; perhaps TRBD1 as D (5 bases). Germline V gives CDR1 SGHNT, CDR2 YENEEA. This CDR3 has 16 residues. V was clipped by 5 bases and J by 1 base, with 14 bases between them. CDR3 loop: CASSLADRRNTGELFF. The CDR3 bases are TGTGCCAGCAGCCTCGCCGACAGACGGAACACCGGGGAGCTGTTTTTT.

This clonotype has ten or more counts. V usage is TRBV10-3 and J usage is TRBJ1-1, with D possibly matching TRBD1 (5 bases). Germline CDR1 and CDR2: ENHRY and SYGVKD. V shed 10 bases and J shed 3 bases, with 18 bases lying between them. The CDR3 sequence is 14 residues long. The CDR3: CATIPTRADTEAFF. The CDR3 DNA is TGTGCCACTATACCTACCAGGGCGGACACTGAAGCTTTCTTT.

As regards this clonotype: A much larger clone is a single base away; this may be a read error. The V call is TRBV6-5, the J call TRBJ2-5, with TRBD2 matching over 13 bases. Germline CDR1 reads MNHEY; CDR2 reads SVGAGI. V lost 2 bases and J lost 3; bases outside the gene matches: 3. The CDR3 spans 16 residues. CDR3 sequence: CASSYLGLAGKETQYF. CDR3 in DNA: TGTGCCAGCAGTTACCTGGGACTAGCGGGAAAAGAGACCCAGTACTTC.

In the case of this clonotype: A much larger clone differs from this one at a single base, so this may be a read error. The conserved closing phenylalanine or tryptophan is absent in this CDR3, likely reflecting a read error. The V and J genes are TRBV27 and TRBJ1-1; TRBD1 might be the D (6 bases). Germline V CDR1 and CDR2: MNHEY, SMNVEV (reference sequence). V lost 4 bases and J lost 3, with 12 bases in between. This CDR3 contains 14 residues. This CDR3 is CASSSPGADTEAFS. Written as DNA, the CDR3 is TGTGCCAGCAGTTCCCCGGGGGCGGACACTGAAGCTTTCTCT.

The rearrangement links TRBV5-4 to TRBJ2-5; D call uncertain. CDR3 size: 13 residues. Trimming left V 1 base short and J 1 base short, with 5 bases between. Germline V lookup: CDR1 SGHNT, CDR2 YYREEE (reference sequence). The chain's CDR3 is CASSLLTQETQYF. CDR3 in DNA: TGTGCCAGCAGCTTGTTAACCCAAGAGACCCAGTACTTC.